This T cell receptor beta chain is drawn from a study of early T cells in non-severe SARS-CoV-2 infection. This CDR3 is 13 amino acids long. Germline loops: CDR1 SNHLY, CDR2 FYNNEI. V was pared by 7 bases and J by 1 base, with 7 bases between. This clonotype is deemed medium-sized. In TCRdb, the 5' RACE reads were re-called with MiXCR into one record per CDR3 protein. The sample holds 45,000 to 55,000 distinct CDR3 sequences; roughly 11% are singletons and the top ten take roughly 10%. Specimen: whole blood. V gene TRBV2 combines with J gene TRBJ2-2; D is uncertain. This TCR derives from an adult who was a healthcare worker with PCR-confirmed SARS-CoV-2 infection or an uninfected control (not recorded which). The CDR3 spells CASNNKNTGELFF. CDR3 nucleotide sequence: TGTGCCAGCAACAATAAGAACACCGGGGAGCTGTTTTTT.